The rows below give T cell receptor beta chains drawn from one sample of a study of Ad26.COV2.S vaccination and SARS-CoV-2 variants. Here immunoSEQ multiplex PCR was the method, and the copy in TCRdb shows in-frame clones only, minus some. The table lists about 680,000 clones, roughly 90% of them singletons, with around 1.5% in the top ten. The sequenced sample was peripheral blood, obtained in a trial of Ad26.COV2.S vaccine versus placebo. Every receptor here comes from a person between 18 and 59 years old who received the Ad26.COV2.S COVID-19 vaccine or a placebo. Both conserved end residues are part of each CDR3. The order of the fields is V gene, J gene, clone size, D gene, CDR3 DNA, CDR3 protein. A D gene is named only where the DNA matches it firmly. Clone size is given for some rows only: seen once, a few or many times, or a class if the clone is expanded.

V gene: TRBV7-2; J gene: TRBJ2-2; clone size: NA; D gene: NA; CDR3 DNA: TGTGCCAGCAGCATAGACCCAAACACCGGGGAGCTGTTTTTT; CDR3 protein: CASSIDPNTGELFF
V gene: TRBV7-2; J gene: TRBJ1-1; clone size: NA; D gene: TRBD1; CDR3 DNA: TGTGCCAGCAGCCTCTGGACAGGATCCTACACTGAAGCTTTCTTT; CDR3 protein: CASSLWTGSYTEAFF
V gene: TRBV21-1; J gene: TRBJ1-5; clone size: NA; D gene: NA; CDR3 DNA: TGTGCCAGCAGCCAGGTTCATAGCAATCAGCCCCAGCATTTT; CDR3 protein: CASSQVHSNQPQHF
V gene: TRBV5-1; J gene: TRBJ2-2; clone size: NA; D gene: TRBD1; CDR3 DNA: TGCGCCAGCAGCTTCGGGACAGGGGCCGGGGAGCTGTTTTTT; CDR3 protein: CASSFGTGAGELFF
V gene: TRBV6-1; J gene: TRBJ1-1; clone size: NA; D gene: NA; CDR3 DNA: TGTGCCAGCAGGGAAGGGGGCACTGAAGCTTTCTTT; CDR3 protein: CASREGGTEAFF
V gene: TRBV6-1; J gene: TRBJ1-5; clone size: NA; D gene: NA; CDR3 DNA: TGTGCCAGCAGTGAAGTAACCGGGGTGAGCAATCAGCCCCAGCATTTT; CDR3 protein: CASSEVTGVSNQPQHF
V gene: TRBV11-3; J gene: TRBJ2-1; clone size: NA; D gene: NA; CDR3 DNA: TGTGCCAGCAGCTTAGAGGGGGCGACCTACAATGAGCAGTTCTTC; CDR3 protein: CASSLEGATYNEQFF
V gene: TRBV10-1; J gene: TRBJ2-1; clone size: NA; D gene: TRBD2; CDR3 DNA: TGCGCCACCTCGGGGACTAGCGGGATCAATGGGAATGAGCAGTTCTTC; CDR3 protein: CATSGTSGINGNEQFF
V gene: TRBV4-2; J gene: TRBJ1-6; clone size: few; D gene: NA; CDR3 DNA: TGTGCCAGCAGCCAGGCCCAAGCCTATAATTCACCCCTCCACTTT; CDR3 protein: CASSQAQAYNSPLHF
V gene: TRBV27; J gene: TRBJ2-7; clone size: once; D gene: NA; CDR3 DNA: TGTGCCAGCAGTTTAAAAGGCCGCCAAGGCCCCTACGAGCAGTACTTC; CDR3 protein: CASSLKGRQGPYEQYF
V gene: TRBV7-2; J gene: TRBJ1-2; clone size: NA; D gene: NA; CDR3 DNA: TGTGCCAGCAGCTCGGGACTGATCTATGGCTACACCTTC; CDR3 protein: CASSSGLIYGYTF
V gene: TRBV28; J gene: TRBJ2-5; clone size: NA; D gene: TRBD1; CDR3 DNA: TGTGCCAGCACCGACAGGGTGGAGACCCAGTACTTC; CDR3 protein: CASTDRVETQYF
V gene: TRBV30; J gene: TRBJ1-5; clone size: NA; D gene: NA; CDR3 DNA: TGTGCCTGGAGTGTACTGGCAGGGACTCAGCCCCAGCATTTT; CDR3 protein: CAWSVLAGTQPQHF
V gene: TRBV6-2/TRBV6-3; J gene: TRBJ2-3; clone size: NA; D gene: NA; CDR3 DNA: TGTGCCAGCAGCCGAGAGGTAACAGATACGCAGTATTTT; CDR3 protein: CASSREVTDTQYF
V gene: TRBV7-2; J gene: TRBJ2-7; clone size: NA; D gene: NA; CDR3 DNA: TGTGCCAGCAGCTTAGGGGACGTGCCCTACGAGCAGTACTTC; CDR3 protein: CASSLGDVPYEQYF
V gene: TRBV3-1/TRBV3-2; J gene: TRBJ2-5; clone size: once; D gene: TRBD1; CDR3 DNA: TGTGCCAGCAGCCAACAGGACAGGGGACCAGGGTACTTC; CDR3 protein: CASSQQDRGPGYF
V gene: TRBV18; J gene: TRBJ2-2; clone size: NA; D gene: NA; CDR3 DNA: TGTGCCAGCTCACGAATCAACCCCGGGGAGCTGTTTTTT; CDR3 protein: CASSRINPGELFF
V gene: TRBV12-3/TRBV12-4; J gene: TRBJ2-3; clone size: NA; D gene: NA; CDR3 DNA: TGTGCCAGCAGTTTAGACAGAGAAGATACGCAGTATTTT; CDR3 protein: CASSLDREDTQYF
V gene: TRBV30; J gene: TRBJ1-5; clone size: once; D gene: NA; CDR3 DNA: TGTGCCTGGAGTCAGGACATCCTTAGCGGTCAGCCCCAGCATTTT; CDR3 protein: CAWSQDILSGQPQHF
V gene: TRBV27; J gene: TRBJ2-2; clone size: NA; D gene: NA; CDR3 DNA: TGTGCCAGCAGTCTAGTCTTGGGGGCCACCGGGGAGCTGTTTTTT; CDR3 protein: CASSLVLGATGELFF
V gene: TRBV30; J gene: TRBJ2-6; clone size: NA; D gene: TRBD2; CDR3 DNA: TGTGCCTGGAGTGTAATTAGGACTAGCGGTTCCTCTGGGGCCAACGTCCTGACTTTC; CDR3 protein: CAWSVIRTSGSSGANVLTF
V gene: TRBV5-6; J gene: TRBJ1-2; clone size: NA; D gene: NA; CDR3 DNA: TGTGCCAGCAGCTTGTCCGCGAGTCACGGGGGCTACACCTTC; CDR3 protein: CASSLSASHGGYTF
V gene: TRBV5-6; J gene: TRBJ2-2; clone size: NA; D gene: NA; CDR3 DNA: TGTGCCAGCACCCTAGGCCCAGGACAGTACACCGGGGAGCTGTTTTTT; CDR3 protein: CASTLGPGQYTGELFF
V gene: TRBV5-1; J gene: TRBJ1-4; clone size: NA; D gene: NA; CDR3 DNA: TGCGCCAGCAGCAACCCGGGAGGGGGGAATGAAAAACTGTTTTTT; CDR3 protein: CASSNPGGGNEKLFF
V gene: TRBV6-5; J gene: TRBJ1-4; clone size: NA; D gene: NA; CDR3 DNA: TGTGCCAGCAGTCCCACGGGGTTTGGTGAAAAACTGTTTTTT; CDR3 protein: CASSPTGFGEKLFF
V gene: TRBV18; J gene: TRBJ2-1; clone size: NA; D gene: TRBD1; CDR3 DNA: TGTGCCAGCTCACCGGGACAGGGGCTTGACAATGAGCAGTTCTTC; CDR3 protein: CASSPGQGLDNEQFF
V gene: TRBV30; J gene: TRBJ2-3; clone size: NA; D gene: NA; CDR3 DNA: TGTGCCTGGAGTGTACTCGGCCCGTGGCGCACAGATACGCAGTATTTT; CDR3 protein: CAWSVLGPWRTDTQYF
V gene: TRBV2; J gene: TRBJ1-2; clone size: NA; D gene: NA; CDR3 DNA: TGTGCCAGCAGTGACCTGGGGGAGTATGGCTACACCTTC; CDR3 protein: CASSDLGEYGYTF
V gene: TRBV4-2; J gene: TRBJ1-6; clone size: NA; D gene: TRBD1; CDR3 DNA: TGTGCCAGCAGCCAAGAGATGACAGGGGGTAGTTCACCCCTCCACTTT; CDR3 protein: CASSQEMTGGSSPLHF
V gene: TRBV14; J gene: TRBJ1-6; clone size: NA; D gene: NA; CDR3 DNA: TGTGCCAGCAGCTTACATGGGCAGGGACAATCACCCCTCCACTTT; CDR3 protein: CASSLHGQGQSPLHF
V gene: TRBV11-2; J gene: TRBJ2-3; clone size: once; D gene: TRBD2; CDR3 DNA: TGTGCCAGCAGCTCGGGACTAGTCACAGATACGCAGTATTTT; CDR3 protein: CASSSGLVTDTQYF
V gene: TRBV12-3/TRBV12-4; J gene: TRBJ2-1; clone size: NA; D gene: NA; CDR3 DNA: TGTGCCAGCAAGCAGGACTCGCACAATGAGCAGTTCTTC; CDR3 protein: CASKQDSHNEQFF
V gene: TRBV3-1/TRBV3-2; J gene: TRBJ1-4; clone size: NA; D gene: NA; CDR3 DNA: TGTGCCAGCAGCCCCAGTATATCCCCTAATGAAAAACTGTTTTTT; CDR3 protein: CASSPSISPNEKLFF
V gene: TRBV20-1; J gene: TRBJ1-2; clone size: many; D gene: NA; CDR3 DNA: TGCAGTGGGGGAGGGGTCGGTGGCTACACCTTC; CDR3 protein: CSGGGVGGYTF
V gene: TRBV19; J gene: TRBJ2-7; clone size: NA; D gene: TRBD1; CDR3 DNA: TGTGCCAGTAGTATAGGAGGGACAGGGCCGGACGAGCAGTACTTC; CDR3 protein: CASSIGGTGPDEQYF
V gene: TRBV5-5; J gene: TRBJ2-1; clone size: NA; D gene: NA; CDR3 DNA: TGTGCCAGCAGCGACCGGACAGAGTCCTACAATGAGCAGTTCTTC; CDR3 protein: CASSDRTESYNEQFF
V gene: TRBV6-6; J gene: TRBJ1-4; clone size: NA; D gene: NA; CDR3 DNA: TGTGCCACCGTTAAGACAGAGCGAAATGAAAAACTGTTTTTT; CDR3 protein: CATVKTERNEKLFF
V gene: TRBV27; J gene: TRBJ1-2; clone size: NA; D gene: TRBD1; CDR3 DNA: TGTGCCAGCACAGGACAGGGAGGTGGCTACACCTTC; CDR3 protein: CASTGQGGGYTF
V gene: TRBV6-5; J gene: TRBJ2-5; clone size: NA; D gene: NA; CDR3 DNA: TGTGCCAGCAGTTACTCGGGACAGACCCAGTACTTC; CDR3 protein: CASSYSGQTQYF
V gene: TRBV7-8; J gene: TRBJ2-1; clone size: few; D gene: NA; CDR3 DNA: TGTGCCAGCAGCCCCCAGGAGACCTCCTACAATGAGCAGTTCTTC; CDR3 protein: CASSPQETSYNEQFF
V gene: TRBV9; J gene: TRBJ2-7; clone size: NA; D gene: NA; CDR3 DNA: TGTGCCAGCAGCGTAGGGGCGGGACTTACCTACGAGCAGTACTTC; CDR3 protein: CASSVGAGLTYEQYF
V gene: TRBV5-8; J gene: TRBJ2-7; clone size: NA; D gene: NA; CDR3 DNA: TGTGCCAGCAGCCGTGGACCCTACGAGCAGTACTTC; CDR3 protein: CASSRGPYEQYF
V gene: TRBV6-6; J gene: TRBJ2-2; clone size: NA; D gene: TRBD1; CDR3 DNA: TGTGCCAGCAGTGAGGACAGGGGGCGCGTCGGGGAGCTGTTTTTT; CDR3 protein: CASSEDRGRVGELFF
V gene: TRBV5-8; J gene: TRBJ1-5; clone size: once; D gene: NA; CDR3 DNA: TGTGCCAGCAGCCCCAGACAGGTAACAAGGGGTCAGCCCCAGCATTTT; CDR3 protein: CASSPRQVTRGQPQHF
V gene: TRBV10-3; J gene: TRBJ1-1; clone size: NA; D gene: NA; CDR3 DNA: TGTGCCATCAGTCCACAGGGGAACACTGAAGCTTTCTTT; CDR3 protein: CAISPQGNTEAFF
V gene: TRBV5-1; J gene: TRBJ2-7; clone size: once; D gene: NA; CDR3 DNA: TGCGCCAGCGGTGGCGGGCTACCTTCCTACGAGCAGTACTTC; CDR3 protein: CASGGGLPSYEQYF
V gene: TRBV30; J gene: TRBJ2-3; clone size: NA; D gene: NA; CDR3 DNA: TGTGCCTGGATTTACCAGGAACGTGGAGATACGCAGTATTTT; CDR3 protein: CAWIYQERGDTQYF
V gene: TRBV29-1; J gene: TRBJ1-1; clone size: NA; D gene: NA; CDR3 DNA: TGCAGCGTTGAACTGGGGCTGGACACTGAAGCTTTCTTT; CDR3 protein: CSVELGLDTEAFF
V gene: TRBV23-1; J gene: TRBJ2-3; clone size: NA; D gene: NA; CDR3 DNA: TGCGCCAGCAGTCAATCAGGAAATCCTAGCACAGATACGCAGTATTTT; CDR3 protein: CASSQSGNPSTDTQYF